The 11 T cell receptor beta chains given below trace back to one sample, sequenced in a study of identical twins. TCRdb re-called the 5' RACE reads through MiXCR, storing one row per CDR3 protein. The sample lists 600,000 to 700,000 distinct CDR3 sequences, 21% seen once, with roughly 4% in the top ten. The data were also submitted as part of a second study, on T cells expressing NK-cell markers.

Sequenced sample: PBMCs. The receptors stem from a young woman in good health.

This clonotype appeared a few times. The V call is TRBV20-1, the J call TRBJ2-5; D is undetermined. Germline assignment: CDR1 DFQATT and CDR2 SNEGSKA (reference sequence). Trimming removed 3 bases from V and 2 bases from J, with 7 bases in between. This CDR3 spans 12 amino acids. CDR3 in amino acids: CSARFFQETQYF. In DNA, the CDR3 is TGCAGTGCTAGGTTCTTTCAAGAGACCCAGTACTTC.

V is TRBV29-1 and J is TRBJ2-7; 8 bases agree with TRBD1. After removal of 6 bases from V and 3 bases from J, the junction contained 13 bases not matched to a gene. This CDR3 comprises 15 residues. The germline V gene has CDR1 SQVTM and CDR2 ANQGSEA. The DNA for the CDR3 is TGCAGCGTCAACACTGGACAGGGAATTTTCTACGAGCAGTACTTC. This codes for CSVNTGQGIFYEQYF.

The chain has TRBV7-9 and TRBJ1-2; D may be TRBD1 (6 bases). V was clipped by 2 bases and J by 13 bases, with 14 bases between them. The CDR3 spans 12 residues. From germline, CDR1 is SEHNR and CDR2 FQNEAQ (reference sequence). CDR3 DNA sequence: TGTGCCAGCAGCTTAAGTGGGGGGCAGAGCACCTTC. It codes for CASSLSGGQSTF.

This chain connects TRBV5-1 to TRBJ2-1; D call uncertain. Trimming removed 3 bases at V and 4 bases at J, with 11 bases between. The CDR3 contains 14 residues. Germline lookup yields CDR1 SGHRS and CDR2 YFSETQ. CDR3 protein: CASSSNQEYNEQFF. CDR3 nucleotide sequence: TGCGCCAGCAGCTCGAACCAGGAGTACAATGAGCAGTTCTTC. The whole variable domain, filled in from reference TRBV5-1 and TRBJ2-1, reads KAGVTQTPRYLIKTRGQQVTLSCSPISGHRSVSWYQQTPGQGLQFLFEYFSETQRNKGNFPGRFSGRQFSNSRSEMNVSTLELGDSALYLCASSSNQEYNEQFFGPGTRLTVL.

The chain couples TRBV6-2 or TRBV6-3 to TRBJ2-7; D gene unclear. The CDR3 has 12 residues. Trimming stripped 2 bases from V and 6 bases from J, with 8 bases between. The germline V gene has CDR1 MNHEY and CDR2 SVGEGT. The CDR3 region is CASSYGPVEQYF. The CDR3, as DNA: TGTGCCAGCAGTTACGGTCCGGTCGAGCAGTACTTC.

The chain joins TRBV24-1 to TRBJ2-3; 11 bases line up with TRBD2. This CDR3 comprises 14 residues. The junction had 4 bases not matched to a gene; V was cut back by 7 bases and J by 5 bases. The germline gives CDR1 KGHDR, CDR2 SFDVKD. The CDR3 is CATSPTSGGDTQYF. The CDR3 coding sequence is TGTGCCACCAGCCCTACTAGCGGGGGAGATACGCAGTATTTT.

This rearrangement joins TRBV6-1 to TRBJ2-5, with D unclear. CDR1 is MNHNS, CDR2 SASEGT, per germline. V lost 7 bases to trimming and J lost 0 bases, with 12 bases between them. CDR3 size: 14 residues. CDR3 amino acids: CASNSRKYQETQYF. CDR3 nucleotides: TGTGCCAGCAATAGCAGAAAGTACCAAGAGACCCAGTACTTC.

The chain is built from TRBV10-2 and TRBJ2-1, with D unresolved. The CDR3 is 12 amino acids. Germline V CDR1 and CDR2: WSHSY, SAAADI. V was cut by 4 bases and J by 11 bases, with 12 bases left in between. The CDR3 DNA follows: TGCGCCAGCAGTGGTGACGGCCCGCAGCAGTTCTTC. It codes for CASSGDGPQQFF.

The sample holds a few counts of this clonotype. V gene TRBV20-1 combines with J gene TRBJ2-7; TRBD2 matches at 11 bases. The V and J ends lost 6 bases and 4 bases, in that order; junction bases with no gene match: 11. In germline, CDR1 is DFQATT, CDR2 SNEGSKA (reference sequence). CDR3 length: 15 amino acids. CDR3 in DNA: TGCAGTGCCACCACAACTAGCGGGAGTAGGTACGAGCAGTACTTC. Protein sequence: CSATTTSGSRYEQYF.

Many counts were recorded for this clonotype. The chain couples TRBV7-8 to TRBJ2-1, with a possible D match to TRBD2 (6 bases). Germline CDR1 and CDR2: SGHVS and FQNEAQ. CDR3 length equals 12 residues. Trimming removed 11 bases at V and 7 bases at J, with 15 bases between. CDR3 nucleotides: TGTGCCTCCGGGGGTCTCGGAAATGAGCAGTTCTTC. Translated: CASGGLGNEQFF.

The genes are TRBV5-1 and TRBJ2-7, with TRBD2 matching over 7 bases. CDR1 and CDR2 (germline): SGHRS, YFSETQ. This CDR3 is 17 amino acids long. V trimming: 1 base; J trimming: 1 base; junction bases outside the gene matches: 11. CDR3 coding DNA: TGCGCCAGCAGCTTGCATCCGGGACTAAGTGGTTCCTACGAGCAGTACTTC. Translation gives CASSLHPGLSGSYEQYF.